In its sample, the clone carrying this TCR beta chain was seen a few times. The antigen remains undetermined. One entry per CDR3 protein results from TCRdb running MiXCR on the RT-PCR reads. The table shows almost 600,000 distinct CDR3 sequences, with approximately 14% occurring only once. These data belong to a study of response to subunit inactivated influenza vaccine. The V segment lost 6 bases and the J segment 7 bases; nucleotides outside the gene matches: 12. The germline gives CDR1 DFQATT, CDR2 SNEGSKA (reference sequence). The CDR3 has 14 amino acids. Study findings and constraints: With each seasonal influenza vaccination, the authors suggested, few new T cells are recruited.

Sequenced material: PBMCs from blood, taken roughly 12 days after vaccination. This sequence joins TRBV20-1 and TRBJ1-5, with 7 bases identical to TRBD1. The TCR was taken from a man between 50 and 59 years old who received an inactivated influenza vaccine. Here the CDR3 reads CSARSNRGSQPQHF. The CDR3 nucleotides read TGCAGTGCCAGAAGTAACAGGGGTAGCCAGCCCCAGCATTTT.